This TCR beta chain appears in the sequencing data of a study of STAT5B mutations in CD4+ large granular lymphocyte leukemia. On the study more broadly: The CDR3 'QG' motif was associated with a particular HLA allele among healthy donors. Findings of the study overall: Compared with healthy controls (2/35), patient top clones favored TRBV06 (8/27). Roughly a quarter of private leukemic clonotypes occurred rarely in other patients' non-leukemic repertoires.

Method: immunoSEQ multiplex PCR; TCRdb's copy keeps in-frame clones and lacks some. The sample includes about 32,000 clones, approximately 80% of them seen just once. The table lists this clone with a few counts. What it binds is not known. The CDR3 spans 14 residues. The V end lost 1 base, the J end lost 2 bases, and 6 bases lay between the germline ends. Germline V gene lookup returns CDR1 MDHEN and CDR2 SYDVKM. Input material: CD4+ T cells from blood buffy coats. This TCR was recovered from a human donor in good health. The chain joins TRBV28 to TRBJ1-5; D call uncertain. In nucleotides, the CDR3 is TGTGCCAGCAGTTTATTGTTAGGCAATCAGCCCCAGCATTTT. Residues: CASSLLLGNQPQHF.